The sequence of this TCR beta chain was determined in a study of shared clonotypes between healthy human individuals. This clone came up once. Its antigen is unidentified. This table comes from immunoSEQ multiplex PCR, and its TCRdb copy is limited to in-frame clones, with some not included. The data hold over 2 million clones, with 80% to 95% observed a single time. Donors were Caucasian adults residing in Nashville, Tennessee, USA. V shed 4 bases and J shed 10 bases, with 8 bases lying between them. The CDR3 is 12 amino acids. Germline CDR1 is MNHEY and CDR2 is SVGAGI. General study results and limits: Despite large depth, rarefaction showed incomplete sorted-subset sequencing. Clonotype sharing among donors was expected to depend on sequencing depth.

The chain joins TRBV6-5 to TRBJ1-6, with TRBD1 as a possible D gene (5 bases). The sample taken for sequencing was naive CD4+ T cells from PBMCs. The subset denotes: CD45RA+ positively selected. The TCR comes from a man younger than 35 in good health. Some clones in this sample may be carry-over from other donors' samples. This CDR3 is CASSSSGSPLHF. The CDR3 DNA is TGTGCCAGCAGTTCGTCAGGGTCACCCCTCCACTTT.